The entry that follows covers one T cell receptor (beta chain) sequence. Deletions cut 3 bases from V and 0 bases from J, with 9 bases between. The CDR3 has 15 residues. Germline values: CDR1 LNHDA, CDR2 SQIVND (reference sequence). This specimen belongs to a study of blood T cell repertoires in COVID-19. Sequenced by immunoSEQ multiplex PCR; TCRdb stores in-frame clones only, minus some. The sample carries more than 85,000 clones, just over 85% recorded once. This chain connects TRBV19 to TRBJ2-1; D perhaps matches TRBD2 (6 bases). The sample consisted of peripheral blood. The clonotype was recovered from a man aged 50-60 years with COVID-19, enrolled during active disease. The CDR3 DNA follows: TGTGCCAGTAGTATTCTCGGGGGCTCCTACAATGAGCAGTTCTTC. Its translation: CASSILGGSYNEQFF.